These 24 T cell receptor beta chains share one sample of origin, sequenced in a study. TCRdb passed the reads through MiXCR, listing each CDR3 protein once. Of some 700 distinct CDR3 sequences in the sample, approximately 8.3% were seen once. Sequenced sample: CD4+ T cells from synovial fluid. These receptors all come from a human donor with rheumatoid arthritis.

By its share, this clonotype is medium-sized (0.01 to 0.1%). The chain couples TRBV27 to TRBJ2-7; D perhaps matches TRBD1 (5 bases). The CDR3 is 14 amino acids. Trimming removed 2 bases from V and 1 base from J, with 9 bases in between. In germline, CDR1 is MNHEY, CDR2 SMNVEV (reference sequence). CDR3: CASSLIRGSYEQYF. Here the CDR3 DNA reads TGTGCCAGCAGTTTAATAAGGGGTTCCTACGAGCAGTACTTC.

This clonotype ranks as large. The chain recombines TRBV4-1 with TRBJ1-2; 7 positions agree with TRBD1. The length of the CDR3 is 15 residues. Germline lookup yields CDR1 MGHRA and CDR2 YSYEKL. The junction had 12 bases not matched to a gene; V was cut back by 5 bases and J by 6 bases. CDR3 in amino acids: CASSARTGASHGYTF. CDR3 DNA: TGCGCCAGCAGCGCTCGGACAGGCGCTAGCCATGGCTACACCTTC.

This clonotype has ten or more counts. This chain joins TRBV30 and TRBJ2-5; D unresolved. The V end was cut by 1 base, the J end by 4 bases, with 10 bases between. Per germline, CDR1 GTSNPN and CDR2 SVGIG (reference sequence). This CDR3 has 13 amino acids. This CDR3 is CAWSGPPTETQYF. The CDR3 nucleotides read TGTGCCTGGAGTGGGCCCCCGACAGAGACCCAGTACTTC.

This clonotype is large. The J gene is TRBJ2-5, the V gene TRBV6-2 or TRBV6-3; the match to TRBD1 covers 7 bases. CDR1 and CDR2 from the germline V gene are MNHEY and SVGEGT. The trim removed 2 bases at V and 1 base at J, leaving 10 bases unmatched. CDR3 length equals 17 residues. CDR3 nucleotides: TGTGCCAGCAGTTACCCCAACGAGGGGGCCCTCCAAGAGACCCAGTACTTC. It is translated as CASSYPNEGALQETQYF.

This clonotype is labeled as medium-sized. The chain uses TRBV19 and TRBJ1-3, with no clear D. The CDR3 has 15 amino acids. V shed 5 bases and J shed 0 bases, with 11 bases lying between them. Germline V gives CDR1 LNHDA, CDR2 SQIVND (reference sequence). The CDR3 nucleotides read TGTGCCAGTAGTCCCGACGGAATCTCTGGAAACACCATATATTTT. The encoded protein is CASSPDGISGNTIYF. Filled out from reference TRBV19 and TRBJ1-3, the complete variable domain reads DGGITQSPKYLFRKEGQNVTLSCEQNLNHDAMYWYRQDPGQGLRLIYYSQIVNDFQKGDIAEGYSVSREKKESFPLTVTSAQKNPTAFYLCASSPDGISGNTIYFGEGSWLTVV.

This clonotype is categorized as medium-sized. DNA of the CDR3: TGTGCCAGCAGCTTAGCCGGGACGAACACCGGGGAGCTGTTTTTT. This gives the protein CASSLAGTNTGELFF. V usage is TRBV7-2 and J usage is TRBJ2-2; perhaps TRBD2 as D (5 bases). Trimming cost V 0 bases and J 0 bases, with 5 bases left between them. The germline gives CDR1 SGHTA, CDR2 FQGNSA. This CDR3 region has 15 residues.

By share, this clonotype counts as large. The chain has TRBV29-1 and TRBJ1-2, with D possibly TRBD1 on 5 matching bases. This CDR3 spans 17 amino acids. The V end was cut by 1 base, the J end by 0 bases, with 18 bases between. CDR1 is SQVTM, CDR2 ANQGSEA, per germline. CDR3 in amino acids: CSVEAKRGGRTNYGYTF. Written as DNA, the CDR3 is TGCAGCGTTGAAGCTAAACGGGGGGGTCGAACTAACTATGGCTACACCTTC.

This clonotype is termed medium-sized. The chain recombines TRBV3-1 with TRBJ2-1; the match to TRBD1 covers 9 bases. V was clipped by 0 bases and J by 3 bases; unmatched bases: 9. Germline assignment: CDR1 LGHDT and CDR2 YNNKEL (reference sequence). This CDR3 region has 18 residues. Here the CDR3 DNA reads TGTGCCAGCAGCCAAGACCGAACCGGGACAGGGCACTACAATGAGCAGTTCTTC. Its protein is CASSQDRTGTGHYNEQFF.

This clonotype is categorized as large. The chain recombines TRBV28 with TRBJ1-5; the match to TRBD1 covers 9 bases. Germline V gives CDR1 MDHEN, CDR2 SYDVKM. The ends lost 4 bases at V and 4 bases at J; junction bases unmatched: 2. The CDR3 covers 14 residues. CDR3 loop: CASSSGTGNQPQHF. The CDR3 region has the DNA TGTGCCAGCAGTTCCGGGACAGGGAATCAGCCCCAGCATTTT.

This clonotype ranks as medium-sized (0.01 to 0.1%). The J gene is TRBJ2-7, the V gene TRBV20-1; either TRBD1 or TRBD2 may fit D (5 bases each). Germline V CDR1 and CDR2: DFQATT, SNEGSKA (reference sequence). V gave up 2 bases and J gave up 5 bases, with 13 bases separating them. This CDR3 has 13 amino acids. The CDR3 sequence: CSARPGTRDEQYF. The CDR3, as DNA: TGCAGTGCTAGACCGGGGACCCGAGACGAGCAGTACTTC.

In its sample, this clonotype was seen many times. This chain uses TRBV30 with TRBJ1-4, with D hard to call. CDR3 length equals 13 residues. Germline V lookup: CDR1 GTSNPN, CDR2 SVGIG (reference sequence). V was trimmed by 3 bases and J by 5 bases, leaving 10 bases between them. The CDR3 sequence is CAWSREVNEKLFF. The CDR3 DNA reads as TGTGCCTGGAGCCGGGAGGTGAATGAAAAACTGTTTTTT.

By its share, this clonotype is medium-sized. This rearrangement joins TRBV7-9 to TRBJ1-2, with TRBD1 matching 9 bases. The germline V gene encodes CDR1 SEHNR and CDR2 FQNEAQ (reference sequence). The CDR3 is made up of 15 amino acids. V trimming: 1 base; J trimming: 4 bases; junction bases outside the gene matches: 4. The CDR3 DNA is TGTGCCAGCAGCTTAGAGCCGACAGGGGGCTATGGCTACACCTTC. This codes for CASSLEPTGGYGYTF.

Within the sample, this clonotype is medium-sized. The chain links TRBV7-9 to TRBJ2-7, with D uncertain. The CDR3 runs to 11 residues. Trimming took off 2 bases at V and 6 bases at J, with 5 bases between the two ends. Per germline, CDR1 SEHNR and CDR2 FQNEAQ (reference sequence). This chain's CDR3 is CASSLTSEQYF. The CDR3 DNA sequence: TGTGCCAGCAGCTTAACGTCCGAGCAGTACTTC.

By proportion, this clonotype is medium-sized. In DNA, the CDR3 is TGTGCCTGGAGTTTTCAAGAGACCCAGTACTTC. Protein product: CAWSFQETQYF. The chain uses TRBV30 and TRBJ2-5; D not certain. Germline V gene data show CDR1 as GTSNPN and CDR2 as SVGIG (reference sequence). V was clipped by 2 bases and J by 2 bases, with 3 bases between them. CDR3 size: 11 residues.

In its sample, this clonotype is hyperexpanded. The rearrangement uses TRBV20-1 and TRBJ2-7, with 10 nucleotides matching TRBD2. CDR3 length: 18 amino acids. Germline V CDR1 and CDR2: DFQATT, SNEGSKA (reference sequence). The trim removed 2 bases at V and 2 bases at J, leaving 15 bases unmatched. The CDR3 region has the DNA TGCAGTGCTAGACAGGGCTGGCGTGGGAGCGGGAGGGCCTACGAGCAGTACTTC. Translated, it gives CSARQGWRGSGRAYEQYF.

By share, this clonotype counts as medium-sized. This rearrangement joins TRBV7-2 to TRBJ2-1; D possibly corresponds to TRBD2 (5 bases). V lost 1 base to trimming and J lost 5 bases, with 12 bases between them. The CDR3 runs to 15 residues. The germline CDR1 and CDR2 sequences are SGHTA and FQGNSA. The CDR3 coding sequence is TGTGCCAGCAGCTTAGTGGGAGTAAAACACAATGAGCAGTTCTTC. Residues: CASSLVGVKHNEQFF. Combining the CDR3 with reference TRBV7-2 and TRBJ2-1 gives the whole variable domain GAGVSQSPSNKVTEKGKDVELRCDPISGHTALYWYRQSLGQGLEFLIYFQGNSAPDKSGLPSDRFSAERTGGSVSTLTIQRTQQEDSAVYLCASSLVGVKHNEQFFGPGTRLTVL.

This clonotype is termed medium-sized. This rearrangement joins TRBV18 to TRBJ2-3; tentatively, D is TRBD1 (6 bases). Germline CDR1 and CDR2: KGHSH and LQKENI. Trimming pared 3 bases from V and 4 bases from J, leaving 14 bases between. The CDR3 spans 15 residues. The CDR3 DNA reads TGTGCCAGCTCACCCTTGGAAGGGGGAGCAGATACGCAGTATTTT. This sequence encodes CASSPLEGGADTQYF.

This clonotype is medium-sized in the sample. The chain combines TRBV12-3 or TRBV12-4 with TRBJ2-3, with TRBD2 matching 8 bases. This CDR3 spans 15 amino acids. The trim removed 3 bases at V and 5 bases at J, leaving 7 bases unmatched. CDR3 in amino acids: CASSFQAGAGDTQYF. Written as DNA, the CDR3 is TGTGCCAGCAGTTTTCAAGCGGGAGCGGGAGATACGCAGTATTTT.

V usage is TRBV7-2 and J usage is TRBJ2-1; TRBD2 matches at 9 bases. Germline V lookup: CDR1 SGHTA, CDR2 FQGNSA. CDR3 length equals 16 residues. Trimming cost V 1 base and J 2 bases; bases outside gene matches: 3. The DNA for the CDR3 is TGTGCCAGCAGCTTAGGGGGACTAGCCCCCTACAATGAGCAGTTCTTC. Translation: CASSLGGLAPYNEQFF. Full variable domain (missing parts from reference TRBV7-2 and TRBJ2-1): GAGVSQSPSNKVTEKGKDVELRCDPISGHTALYWYRQSLGQGLEFLIYFQGNSAPDKSGLPSDRFSAERTGGSVSTLTIQRTQQEDSAVYLCASSLGGLAPYNEQFFGPGTRLTVL.

The chain is built from TRBV28 and TRBJ2-2; 8 bases agree with TRBD1. This CDR3 is built from 15 residues. The V gene end was trimmed by 5 bases and the J gene end by 3 bases; junction bases not matched to a gene: 5. Germline CDR1 and CDR2: MDHEN and SYDVKM. CDR3 in DNA: TGTGCCAGCAGTACGCAGGGGGCCCACACCGGGGAGCTGTTTTTT. Its translation: CASSTQGAHTGELFF. Filled out from reference TRBV28 and TRBJ2-2, the complete variable domain reads DVKVTQSSRYLVKRTGEKVFLECVQDMDHENMFWYRQDPGLGLRLIYFSYDVKMKEKGDIPEGYSVSREKKERFSLILESASTNQTSMYLCASSTQGAHTGELFFGEGSRLTVL.

This clonotype is large within its sample. The rearrangement uses TRBV7-3 and TRBJ2-1; 9 bases map to TRBD2. Germline V lookup: CDR1 SGHTA, CDR2 FQGTGA. V shed 2 bases and J 4 bases; nucleotides not matched to a gene: 9. The CDR3 loop spans 17 amino acids. CDR3 sequence reads: CASSLVVSTSGYNEQFF. DNA for the CDR3: TGTGCCAGCAGCTTAGTGGTTTCGACTAGCGGATACAATGAGCAGTTCTTC. Full variable domain (remainder filled in from reference TRBV7-3 and TRBJ2-1): GAGVSQTPSNKVTEKGKYVELRCDPISGHTALYWYRQSLGQGPEFLIYFQGTGAADDSGLPNDRFFAVRPEGSVSTLKIQRTERGDSAVYLCASSLVVSTSGYNEQFFGPGTRLTVL.

This clonotype is labeled large. The V gene is TRBV6-5, the J gene TRBJ1-2; D is unresolved. This CDR3 has 15 amino acids. V lost 2 bases, J lost 0 bases, and 10 bases lay in between. Germline V gene lookup returns CDR1 MNHEY and CDR2 SVGAGI. The DNA of the CDR3 is TGTGCCAGCAGTTACCCAGACGGTTCTAACTATGGCTACACCTTC. Encoded protein: CASSYPDGSNYGYTF.

By proportion, this clonotype is large (0.1 to 1%). J is TRBJ1-4 and V is TRBV15, with TRBD1 as a possible D gene (5 bases). Germline assignment: CDR1 LNHNV and CDR2 YYDKDF (reference sequence). The V end lost 1 base, the J end lost 11 bases, and 20 bases lay between the germline ends. The CDR3 runs to 16 residues. The CDR3 sequence is CATSRAAGSLAVKLFF. In DNA form, the CDR3 reads TGTGCCACCAGCAGAGCCGCAGGGAGTCTAGCCGTCAAACTGTTTTTT.

This clonotype is deemed medium-sized. The chain combines TRBV12-3 or TRBV12-4 with TRBJ1-2; D might be TRBD1 (6 bases). The CDR3 extends over 15 amino acids. Trimming removed 2 bases at V and 2 bases at J, with 12 bases between. The CDR3 protein is CASSLYPGENYGYTF. The DNA for the CDR3 is TGTGCCAGCAGTTTATATCCAGGGGAAAACTATGGCTACACCTTC.